The source of this TCR beta chain is a study of blood T cells in healthy people across ages. Details on this clonotype: Its antigen is not known.

Points from the study as a whole: Age showed a roughly linear inverse relationship with TCR beta diversity per million T cells. In the absence of known donor CMV status, changes in expanded clonotypes were possibly confounded. Unsorted PBMC material precluded a definitive naive versus antigen-experienced comparison.

Germline lookup yields CDR1 MNHNY and CDR2 SVGAGI (reference sequence). Between the trimmed V and J ends, which lost 2 bases and 4 bases, there was a span of 8 bases. The CDR3 is 13 amino acids. With a J-beta primer mix and a sample-barcoded 5' primer, a second PCR ran about 7 to 11 cycles. Per sample, CDR3-containing paired-end reads numbered at least 2.5 million. One entry per CDR3 protein results from TCRdb running MiXCR on the 5' RACE reads. The data show some 700,000 distinct CDR3 sequences, about a fifth seen once. This receptor was obtained from a man between 65 and 85 years old in good health. The sequenced sample was blood. The chain joins TRBV6-6 to TRBJ1-2; D not certain. The CDR3 nucleotides are TGTGCCAGCAGTTACGTACCCAGCTATGGCTACACCTTC. Protein sequence: CASSYVPSYGYTF.